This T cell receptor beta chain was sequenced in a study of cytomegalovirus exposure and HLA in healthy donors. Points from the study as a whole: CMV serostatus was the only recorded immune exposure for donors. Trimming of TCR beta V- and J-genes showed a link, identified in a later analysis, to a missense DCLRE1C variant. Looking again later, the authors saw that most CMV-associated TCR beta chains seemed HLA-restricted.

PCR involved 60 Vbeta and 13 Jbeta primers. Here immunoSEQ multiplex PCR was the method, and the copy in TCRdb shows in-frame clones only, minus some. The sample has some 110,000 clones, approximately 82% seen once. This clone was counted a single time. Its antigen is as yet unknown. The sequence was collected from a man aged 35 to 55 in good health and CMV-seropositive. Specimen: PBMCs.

CDR3 sequence: CASSHTKPGQGAREQYF. For the CDR3, the DNA is TGTGCCAGCTCACATACAAAACCGGGACAGGGGGCGCGAGAGCAGTACTTC. This chain joins TRBV18 and TRBJ2-7; 12 bases match TRBD1. The CDR3 sequence is 17 residues long. From germline, CDR1 is KGHSH and CDR2 LQKENI. V trimming: 4 bases; J trimming: 7 bases; junction bases outside the gene matches: 14. The full variable domain, with the rest looked up from reference TRBV18 and TRBJ2-7, is NAGVMQNPRHLVRRRGQEARLRCSPMKGHSHVYWYRQLPEEGLKFMVYLQKENIIDESGMPKERFSAEFPKEGPSILRIQQVVRGDSAAYFCASSHTKPGQGAREQYFGPGTRLTVT.